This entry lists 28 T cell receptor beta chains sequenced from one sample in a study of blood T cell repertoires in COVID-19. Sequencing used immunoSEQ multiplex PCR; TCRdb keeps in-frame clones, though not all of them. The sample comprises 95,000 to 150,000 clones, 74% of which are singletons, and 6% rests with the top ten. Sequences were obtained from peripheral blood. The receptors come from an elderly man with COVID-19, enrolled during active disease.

This chain's CDR3 is CAISESPGTGSNTGELFF. The CDR3, as DNA: TGTGCCATCAGTGAGTCCCCCGGGACAGGGTCGAACACCGGGGAGCTGTTTTTT. This chain joins TRBV10-3 and TRBJ2-2; TRBD1 aligns across 9 bases. CDR3 size: 18 residues. Germline V gene data show CDR1 as ENHRY and CDR2 as SYGVKD. J was trimmed by 0 bases and V by 0 bases; bases with no gene match: 5.

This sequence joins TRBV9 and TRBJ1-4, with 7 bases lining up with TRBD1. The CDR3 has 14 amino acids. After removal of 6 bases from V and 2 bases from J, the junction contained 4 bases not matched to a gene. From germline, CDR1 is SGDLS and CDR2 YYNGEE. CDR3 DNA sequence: TGTGCCAGCATCATCAGGGGGACTAATGAAAAACTGTTTTTT. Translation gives CASIIRGTNEKLFF.

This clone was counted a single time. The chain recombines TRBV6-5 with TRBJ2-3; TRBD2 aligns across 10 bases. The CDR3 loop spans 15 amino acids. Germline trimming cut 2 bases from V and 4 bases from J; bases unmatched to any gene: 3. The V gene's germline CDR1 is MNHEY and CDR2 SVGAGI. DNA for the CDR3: TGTGCCAGCAGTTACCTAAGCGGGAGGGCAGATACGCAGTATTTT. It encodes CASSYLSGRADTQYF.

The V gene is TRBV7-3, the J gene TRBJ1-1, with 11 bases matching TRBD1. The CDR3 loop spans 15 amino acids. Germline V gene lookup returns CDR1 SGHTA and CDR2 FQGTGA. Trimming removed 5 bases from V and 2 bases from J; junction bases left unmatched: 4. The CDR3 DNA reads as TGTGCCAGCAGCCTGGGACAGGGGGGAAACACTGAAGCTTTCTTT. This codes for CASSLGQGGNTEAFF.

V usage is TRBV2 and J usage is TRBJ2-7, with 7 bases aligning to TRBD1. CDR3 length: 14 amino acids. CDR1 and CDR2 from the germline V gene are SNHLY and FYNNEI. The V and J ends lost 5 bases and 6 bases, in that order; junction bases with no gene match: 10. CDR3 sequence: CASSYLPRGLEQYF. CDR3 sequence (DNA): TGTGCCAGCAGTTACCTACCTAGGGGGCTCGAGCAGTACTTC.

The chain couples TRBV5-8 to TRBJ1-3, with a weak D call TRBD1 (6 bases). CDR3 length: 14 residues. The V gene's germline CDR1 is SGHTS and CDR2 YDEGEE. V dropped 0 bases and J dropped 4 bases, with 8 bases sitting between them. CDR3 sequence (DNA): TGTGCCAGCAGCTTGGTCAGGGGCGGAAACACCATATATTTT. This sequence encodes CASSLVRGGNTIYF.

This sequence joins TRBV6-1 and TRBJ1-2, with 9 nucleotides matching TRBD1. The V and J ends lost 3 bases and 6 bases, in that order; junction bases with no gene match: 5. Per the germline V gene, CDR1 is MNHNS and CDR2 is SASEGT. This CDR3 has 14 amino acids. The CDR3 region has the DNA TGTGCCAGCAGTGAGAGGGGGACAGGGCATGGCTACACCTTC. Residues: CASSERGTGHGYTF.

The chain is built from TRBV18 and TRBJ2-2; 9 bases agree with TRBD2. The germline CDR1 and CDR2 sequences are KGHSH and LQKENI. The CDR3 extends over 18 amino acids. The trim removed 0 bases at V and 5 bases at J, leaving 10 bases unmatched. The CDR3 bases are TGTGCCAGCTCACCACCGTCTGCGGGAGGGCCGGGGACCGGGGAGCTGTTTTTT. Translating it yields CASSPPSAGGPGTGELFF. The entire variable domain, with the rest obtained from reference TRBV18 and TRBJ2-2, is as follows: NAGVMQNPRHLVRRRGQEARLRCSPMKGHSHVYWYRQLPEEGLKFMVYLQKENIIDESGMPKERFSAEFPKEGPSILRIQQVVRGDSAAYFCASSPPSAGGPGTGELFFGEGSRLTVL.

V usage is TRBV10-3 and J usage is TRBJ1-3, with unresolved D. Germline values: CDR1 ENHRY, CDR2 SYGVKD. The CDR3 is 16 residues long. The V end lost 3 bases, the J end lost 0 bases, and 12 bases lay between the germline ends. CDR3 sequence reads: CAISDLSGGSGNTIYF. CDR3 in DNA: TGTGCCATCAGTGATCTATCGGGTGGCTCTGGAAACACCATATATTTT.

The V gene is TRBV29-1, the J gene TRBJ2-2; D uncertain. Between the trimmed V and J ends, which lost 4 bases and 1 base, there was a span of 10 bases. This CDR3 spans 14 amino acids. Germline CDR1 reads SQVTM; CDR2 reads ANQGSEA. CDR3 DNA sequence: TGCAGCGTTGTGGAGACGGTGAACACCGGGGAGCTGTTTTTT. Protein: CSVVETVNTGELFF.

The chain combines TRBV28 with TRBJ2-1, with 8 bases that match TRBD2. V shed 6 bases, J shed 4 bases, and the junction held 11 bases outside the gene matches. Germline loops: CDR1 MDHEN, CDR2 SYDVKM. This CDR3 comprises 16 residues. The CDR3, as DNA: TGTGCCAGCAGCCCCACCGGGGGGGCGGGATACAATGAGCAGTTCTTC. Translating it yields CASSPTGGAGYNEQFF.

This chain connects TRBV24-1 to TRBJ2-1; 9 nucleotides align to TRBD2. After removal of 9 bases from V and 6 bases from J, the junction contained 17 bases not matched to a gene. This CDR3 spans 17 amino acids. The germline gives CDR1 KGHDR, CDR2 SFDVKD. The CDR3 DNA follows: TGTGCCACCGGTCAGGGGGGCTTAGCGGGAGCATTCAATGAGCAGTTCTTC. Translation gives CATGQGGLAGAFNEQFF.

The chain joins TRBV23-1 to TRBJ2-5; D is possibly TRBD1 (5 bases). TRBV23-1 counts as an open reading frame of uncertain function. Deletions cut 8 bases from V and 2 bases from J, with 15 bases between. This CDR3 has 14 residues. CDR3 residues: CASGLQGAQETQYF. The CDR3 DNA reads TGCGCCAGCGGGTTACAAGGGGCTCAAGAGACCCAGTACTTC.

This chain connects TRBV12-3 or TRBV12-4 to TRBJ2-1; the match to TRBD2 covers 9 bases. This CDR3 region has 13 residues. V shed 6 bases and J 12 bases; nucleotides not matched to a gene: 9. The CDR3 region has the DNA TGTGCCAGCAGCTACCGTAGCGGGAGAGGGCAGTTCTTC. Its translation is CASSYRSGRGQFF.

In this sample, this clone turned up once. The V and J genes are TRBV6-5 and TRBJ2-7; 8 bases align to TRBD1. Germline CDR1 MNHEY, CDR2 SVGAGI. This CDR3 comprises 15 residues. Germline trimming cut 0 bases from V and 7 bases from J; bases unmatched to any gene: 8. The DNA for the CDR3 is TGTGCCAGCAGTTACTCGGGGCAGGGGGCAGGAGAGCAGTACTTC. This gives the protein CASSYSGQGAGEQYF.

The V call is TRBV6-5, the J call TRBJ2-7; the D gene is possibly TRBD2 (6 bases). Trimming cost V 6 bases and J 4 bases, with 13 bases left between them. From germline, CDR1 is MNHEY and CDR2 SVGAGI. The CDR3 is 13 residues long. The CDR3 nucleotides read TGTGCCAGCAGCGGGGACGGGAGATACGAGCAGTACTTC. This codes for CASSGDGRYEQYF.

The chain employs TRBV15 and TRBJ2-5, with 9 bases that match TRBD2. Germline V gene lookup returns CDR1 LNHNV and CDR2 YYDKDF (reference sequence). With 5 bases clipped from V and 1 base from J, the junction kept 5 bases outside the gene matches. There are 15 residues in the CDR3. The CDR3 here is CATSPRAGGQETQYF. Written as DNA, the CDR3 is TGTGCCACCAGCCCCCGAGCGGGAGGCCAAGAGACCCAGTACTTC.

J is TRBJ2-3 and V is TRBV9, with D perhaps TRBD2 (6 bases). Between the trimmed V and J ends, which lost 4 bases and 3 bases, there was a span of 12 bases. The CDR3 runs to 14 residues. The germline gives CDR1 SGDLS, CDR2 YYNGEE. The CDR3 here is CASSLSGKTDTQYF. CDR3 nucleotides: TGTGCCAGCAGCCTTAGCGGAAAAACAGATACGCAGTATTTT.

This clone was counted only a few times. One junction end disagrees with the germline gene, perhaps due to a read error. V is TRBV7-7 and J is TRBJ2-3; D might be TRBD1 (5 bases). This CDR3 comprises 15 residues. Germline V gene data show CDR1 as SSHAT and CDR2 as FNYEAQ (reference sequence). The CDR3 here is CASSLGAARTDTQYF. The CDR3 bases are TGTGCTAGCAGCTTAGGGGCAGCCCGCACAGATACGCAGTATTTT.

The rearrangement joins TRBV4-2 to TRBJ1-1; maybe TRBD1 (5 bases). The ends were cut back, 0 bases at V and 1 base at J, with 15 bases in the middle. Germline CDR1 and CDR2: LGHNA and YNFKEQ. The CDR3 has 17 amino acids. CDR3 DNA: TGTGCCAGCAGCCAAGATAGGGGTTTTCTAGGGAACACTGAAGCTTTCTTT. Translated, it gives CASSQDRGFLGNTEAFF.

The CDR3 loop is CASSLGGGTDYEQYF. The DNA for the CDR3 is TGTGCCAGCAGCTTAGGGGGGGGAACCGACTACGAGCAGTACTTC. This chain connects TRBV11-3 to TRBJ2-7, with 7 bases lining up with TRBD2. This CDR3 contains 15 residues. Germline CDR1 reads SGHNT; CDR2 reads YENEEA. V lost 1 base, J lost 3 bases, and 6 bases stayed unmatched.

The CDR3 DNA reads as TGCGCCAGCAGCTTGCGCACAGGACTAGCGAGCTCCTACGAGCAGTACTTC. Translating it yields CASSLRTGLASSYEQYF. V gene TRBV5-1 combines with J gene TRBJ2-7, with TRBD2 matching over 9 bases. V shed 1 base, J shed 0 bases, and the junction held 8 bases outside the gene matches. This CDR3 has 17 residues. CDR1 is SGHRS, CDR2 YFSETQ, per germline.

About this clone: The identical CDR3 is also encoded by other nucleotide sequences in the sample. The CDR3 region is CASSPPSSYEQYF. Here the CDR3 DNA reads TGTGCCAGCTCACCACCCAGCTCCTACGAGCAGTACTTC. The chain joins TRBV18 to TRBJ2-7; D not certain. The CDR3 loop spans 13 amino acids. Deletions cut 0 bases from V and 0 bases from J, with 3 bases between. Germline V lookup: CDR1 KGHSH, CDR2 LQKENI.

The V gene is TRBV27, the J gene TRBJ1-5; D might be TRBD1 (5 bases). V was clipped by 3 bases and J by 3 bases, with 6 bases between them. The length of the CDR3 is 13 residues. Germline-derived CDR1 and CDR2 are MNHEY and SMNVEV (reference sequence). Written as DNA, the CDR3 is TGTGCCAGCAGTTTCAGGGTCAATCAGCCCCAGCATTTT. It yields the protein CASSFRVNQPQHF.

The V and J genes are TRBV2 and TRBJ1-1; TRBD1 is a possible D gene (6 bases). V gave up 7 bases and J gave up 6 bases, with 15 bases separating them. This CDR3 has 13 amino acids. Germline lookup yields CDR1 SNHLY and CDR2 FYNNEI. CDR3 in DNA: TGTGCCAGCAATGGAGAGGGGGTGGCTGAAGCTTTCTTT. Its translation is CASNGEGVAEAFF.

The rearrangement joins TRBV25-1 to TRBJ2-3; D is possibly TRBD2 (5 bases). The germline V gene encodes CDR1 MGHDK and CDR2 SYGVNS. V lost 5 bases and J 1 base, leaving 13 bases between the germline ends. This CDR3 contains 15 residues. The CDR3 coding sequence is TGTGCCAGCAGTCCCGGCCTCGGGGGCACAGATACGCAGTATTTT. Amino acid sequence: CASSPGLGGTDTQYF.

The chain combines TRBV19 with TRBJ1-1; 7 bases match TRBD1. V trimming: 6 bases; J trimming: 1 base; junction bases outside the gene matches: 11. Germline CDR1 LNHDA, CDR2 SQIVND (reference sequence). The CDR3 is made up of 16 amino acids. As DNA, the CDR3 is TGTGCCAGTAGATTTACAGGGGAAAGACGGAACACTGAAGCTTTCTTT. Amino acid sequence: CASRFTGERRNTEAFF.

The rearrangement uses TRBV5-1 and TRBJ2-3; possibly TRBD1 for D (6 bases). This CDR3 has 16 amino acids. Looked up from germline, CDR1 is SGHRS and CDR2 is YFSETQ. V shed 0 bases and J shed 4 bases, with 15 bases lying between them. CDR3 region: CASSLVPGAAPDTQYF. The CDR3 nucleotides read TGCGCCAGCAGCTTGGTGCCAGGGGCTGCTCCAGATACGCAGTATTTT.